These 8 T cell receptor beta chains originate from one sample sequenced in a study of T cells after yellow fever vaccination. TCRdb redid the calling of the 5' RACE reads with MiXCR, one entry per CDR3 protein. Counted here are about 240,000 distinct CDR3 sequences, less than 9% occurring once; the ten biggest clones make up approximately 0.85%. Sequenced here: CD4+ T cells sorted from PBMCs, sampled 15 days after the yellow fever booster vaccination. All receptors derive from a man aged 30 to 45 who received the YFV17D yellow fever vaccine.

The chain employs TRBV20-1 and TRBJ1-1; D unclear. The CDR3 extends over 13 amino acids. Germline V CDR1 and CDR2: DFQATT, SNEGSKA (reference sequence). V lost 2 bases and J lost 0, with 7 bases in between. The CDR3 DNA follows: TGCAGTGCTAGACCTTCATTGAACACTGAAGCTTTCTTT. Protein sequence: CSARPSLNTEAFF.

This chain joins TRBV3-1 and TRBJ2-2, with no clear D. Germline CDR1 is LGHDT and CDR2 is YNNKEL (reference sequence). The ends were cut back, 2 bases at V and 2 bases at J, with 9 bases in the middle. The CDR3 has 15 amino acids. The CDR3 sequence: CASSQPQGNTGELFF. As DNA, the CDR3 is TGTGCCAGCAGCCAACCGCAAGGCAACACCGGGGAGCTGTTTTTT.

J is TRBJ2-7 and V is TRBV7-2; D is perhaps TRBD1 (6 bases). CDR3 length equals 14 residues. Trimming shortened V by 5 bases and J by 2 bases, and 13 bases separated the two germline ends. Germline assignment: CDR1 SGHTA and CDR2 FQGNSA. The CDR3 loop is CASSQRQAAYEQYF. CDR3 nucleotide sequence: TGTGCCAGCAGCCAGCGACAGGCCGCCTACGAGCAGTACTTC. Supplemented by reference TRBV7-2 and TRBJ2-7, the full variable domain reads GAGVSQSPSNKVTEKGKDVELRCDPISGHTALYWYRQSLGQGLEFLIYFQGNSAPDKSGLPSDRFSAERTGGSVSTLTIQRTQQEDSAVYLCASSQRQAAYEQYFGPGTRLTVT.

There are a few counts of this clonotype. The chain joins TRBV11-2 to TRBJ2-1; TRBD2 agrees at 7 bases. The CDR3 has 15 amino acids. Germline CDR1 SGHAT, CDR2 FQNNGV. J lost 4 bases, V lost 5 bases, and 8 bases had no gene match. The CDR3 is CASSVREAHYNEQFF. For the CDR3, the DNA is TGTGCCAGCAGCGTCCGGGAGGCCCATTACAATGAGCAGTTCTTC.

This clonotype was observed at least ten times. CDR3 residues: CSVGSRVKADTQYF. The CDR3 DNA reads TGCAGCGTTGGGTCGAGGGTCAAGGCAGATACGCAGTATTTT. This chain uses TRBV29-1 with TRBJ2-3; D possibly corresponds to TRBD2 (5 bases). The CDR3 consists of 14 residues. V was pared by 4 bases and J by 4 bases, with 15 bases between. Germline CDR1 SQVTM, CDR2 ANQGSEA.

This chain uses TRBV19 with TRBJ2-1; 14 nucleotides agree with TRBD2. Germline CDR1 and CDR2: LNHDA and SQIVND (reference sequence). V dropped 7 bases and J dropped 5; count of bases not matched to a gene: 4. The CDR3 runs 15 residues. CDR3 in DNA: TGTGCCAGTACCCTGGGACTAGCGGGGGACAATGAGCAGTTCTTC. Protein product: CASTLGLAGDNEQFF.

Only a few counts were recorded for this clonotype. This chain links TRBV10-3 with TRBJ2-1; no firm D call. Trimming shortened V by 0 bases and J by 9 bases, and 9 bases separated the two germline ends. Germline assignment: CDR1 ENHRY and CDR2 SYGVKD. This CDR3 has 13 amino acids. CDR3 loop: CAISESGVGEQFF. DNA of the CDR3: TGTGCCATCAGTGAGTCTGGGGTCGGTGAGCAGTTCTTC.

The chain is built from TRBV28 and TRBJ1-2, with D perhaps matching TRBD1 (5 bases). Between the trimmed V and J ends, which lost 4 bases and 4 bases, there was a span of 7 bases. The germline gives CDR1 MDHEN, CDR2 SYDVKM. The CDR3 has 12 residues. CDR3 sequence (DNA): TGTGCCAGCAGTTCGGGGACCTATGGCTACACCTTC. It specifies CASSSGTYGYTF.